This T cell receptor beta chain was recovered during a study of cytomegalovirus exposure and HLA in healthy donors. Overall study: It was reported in a later analysis that the 120 validation repertoires used the same platform as the 500 to 700 first-cohort repertoires. General study points: The study listed under 200 cytomegalovirus-associated TCR beta chains. Among TCR sequences, most were rare, though some public TCRs appeared in many donors.

These donors were members of the 120-subject validation cohort, a group separate from the approximately 670-subject first cohort. Assay used: immunoSEQ multiplex PCR; TCRdb lists only in-frame clones, some missing. The sample yields hundreds of thousands of clones, more than 85% seen once. CDR3 size: 15 residues. V lost 5 bases to trimming and J lost 3 bases, with 17 bases between them. Per germline, CDR1 MNHEY and CDR2 SVGAGI. Remarks on this clone: Its antigen is unidentified.

The chain has TRBV6-5 and TRBJ2-7; either TRBD1 or TRBD2 may fit D (5 bases each). Sequencing was done on a sample of PBMCs. This TCR derives from a young man in good health and CMV-seropositive. The chain's CDR3 is CASSTPREGRYEQYF. The CDR3 nucleotides read TGTGCCAGCAGTACCCCCCGCGAGGGGCGCTACGAGCAGTACTTC.